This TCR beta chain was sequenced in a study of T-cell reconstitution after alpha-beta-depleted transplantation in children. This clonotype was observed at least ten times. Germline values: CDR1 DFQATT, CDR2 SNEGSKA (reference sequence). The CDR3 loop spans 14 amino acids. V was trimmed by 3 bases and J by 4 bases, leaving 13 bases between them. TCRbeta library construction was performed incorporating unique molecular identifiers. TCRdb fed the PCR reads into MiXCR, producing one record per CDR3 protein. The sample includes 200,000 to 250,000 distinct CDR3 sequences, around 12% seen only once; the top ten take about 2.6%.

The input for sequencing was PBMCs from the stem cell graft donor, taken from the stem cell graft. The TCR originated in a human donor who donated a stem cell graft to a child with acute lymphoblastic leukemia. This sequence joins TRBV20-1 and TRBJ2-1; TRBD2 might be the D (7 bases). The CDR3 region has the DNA TGCAGTGCTAGGGCGGGGGCCTTATACAATGAGCAGTTCTTC. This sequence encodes CSARAGALYNEQFF.